These 19 T cell receptor beta chains came from one sample sequenced in a study of shared clonotypes between healthy human individuals. The repertoire was sequenced with immunoSEQ multiplex PCR; TCRdb's copy has only in-frame clones and lacks some. The sample lists 800,000 or so clones, roughly 96% occurring once. As defined, naive CD8 cells were CD45RO-negative and positively selected for CCR7, with terminally differentiated effector memory CD45RA+ cells excluded. The specimen sequenced was naive CD8+ T cells sorted from blood. The receptors come from a man aged 25-45 years in good health.

Concerning this clone itself: Mismatch with germline at one junction end may stem from a read error. V gene TRBV9 combines with J gene TRBJ2-3; D may correspond to TRBD1 or TRBD2 (6 bases each). The germline CDR1 and CDR2 sequences are SGDLS and YYNGEE. The CDR3 sequence is 15 residues long. The CDR3 coding sequence is TGTACCAGCAGCGCCGGGGGCGGGATATCAGATACGCAGTATTTT. Its protein is CTSSAGGGISDTQYF.

The rearrangement joins TRBV5-1 to TRBJ1-1, with D uncertain. The V gene lost 0 bases and the J gene lost 8 bases, with 11 bases spanning the gap. Germline assignment: CDR1 SGHRS and CDR2 YFSETQ. This CDR3 region has 13 residues. In nucleotides, the CDR3 is TGCGCCAGCAGCTTGGGCATCGACCCAGAAGCTTTCTTT. Protein: CASSLGIDPEAFF. Full variable domain (outside the CDR3, taken from reference TRBV5-1 and TRBJ1-1): KAGVTQTPRYLIKTRGQQVTLSCSPISGHRSVSWYQQTPGQGLQFLFEYFSETQRNKGNFPGRFSGRQFSNSRSEMNVSTLELGDSALYLCASSLGIDPEAFFGQGTRLTVV.

The rearrangement uses TRBV7-2 and TRBJ2-1; D is unresolved. Germline V gene data show CDR1 as SGHTA and CDR2 as FQGNSA. V lost 1 base to trimming and J lost 8 bases, with 18 bases between them. The CDR3 is made up of 16 amino acids. The CDR3 here is CASSLGFPSNNDEQFF. CDR3 sequence (DNA): TGTGCCAGCAGCTTAGGTTTCCCTTCCAACAACGATGAGCAGTTCTTC.

V usage is TRBV5-1 and J usage is TRBJ2-7; D not resolved. Deletions cut 3 bases from V and 2 bases from J, with 9 bases between. Germline CDR1 is SGHRS and CDR2 is YFSETQ. This CDR3 is built from 13 residues. The CDR3 spells CASSSADPYEQYF. CDR3 DNA sequence: TGCGCCAGCAGCTCCGCGGACCCCTACGAGCAGTACTTC.

In its sample, this clone was seen once. The V gene is TRBV9, the J gene TRBJ1-2, with 7 bases lining up with TRBD1. The junction had 4 bases not matched to a gene; V was cut back by 0 bases and J by 5 bases. From germline, CDR1 is SGDLS and CDR2 YYNGEE. This CDR3 contains 14 residues. The CDR3 region is CASSVETGQYGYTF. CDR3 in DNA: TGTGCCAGCAGCGTAGAAACGGGACAGTATGGCTACACCTTC.

V usage is TRBV7-9 and J usage is TRBJ2-1; 8 bases line up with TRBD2. The CDR3 extends over 13 amino acids. Per germline, CDR1 SEHNR and CDR2 FQNEAQ (reference sequence). Unmatched junction bases numbered 6, after V lost 5 bases and J lost 9 bases. The chain's CDR3 is CASSPRGRLEQFF. The CDR3 bases are TGTGCCAGCAGCCCACGCGGGAGGCTTGAGCAGTTCTTC.

The gene calls are TRBV5-6 and TRBJ2-7, with D unclear. Trimming removed 4 bases from V and 0 bases from J, with 8 bases in between. Per germline, CDR1 SGHDT and CDR2 YYEEEE. The CDR3 runs 13 residues. CDR3: CASSPASSYEQYF. The CDR3 nucleotides are TGTGCCAGCAGCCCGGCGAGCTCCTACGAGCAGTACTTC.

The chain links TRBV27 to TRBJ2-1, with D possibly TRBD1 on 6 matching bases. The germline CDR1 and CDR2 sequences are MNHEY and SMNVEV (reference sequence). The V end was cut by 4 bases, the J end by 6 bases, with 10 bases between. The CDR3 has 13 amino acids. CDR3 bases: TGTGCCAGCAGTTCAGGGGTCCTCAATGAGCAGTTCTTC. Translating it yields CASSSGVLNEQFF.

The chain uses TRBV27 and TRBJ1-5; D is unresolved. Between the trimmed V and J ends, which lost 3 bases and 4 bases, there was a span of 7 bases. This CDR3 is built from 13 residues. Germline V gene lookup returns CDR1 MNHEY and CDR2 SMNVEV (reference sequence). The CDR3 sequence is CASSFALNQPQHF. The CDR3 coding sequence is TGTGCCAGCAGTTTCGCCCTGAATCAGCCCCAGCATTTT.

The chain has TRBV25-1 and TRBJ2-7, with a tentative D call TRBD1 (5 bases). Looked up from germline, CDR1 is MGHDK and CDR2 is SYGVNS. V lost 3 bases, J lost 4 bases, and 22 bases lay in between. The CDR3 covers 17 residues. For the CDR3, the DNA is TGTGCCAGCAGTGATGCACAGGACCCCATCCGCCCGTACGAGCAGTACTTC. As protein: CASSDAQDPIRPYEQYF.

V is TRBV5-6 and J is TRBJ2-4, with 7 bases identical to TRBD1. Germline values: CDR1 SGHDT, CDR2 YYEEEE. This CDR3 is built from 14 residues. V lost 4 bases and J lost 8; bases outside the gene matches: 9. The CDR3 nucleotides are TGTGCCAGCAGCCCCGGGACAGTCGGATACATTCAGTACTTC. This gives the protein CASSPGTVGYIQYF. The entire variable domain, with the rest obtained from reference TRBV5-6 and TRBJ2-4, is as follows: DAGVTQSPTHLIKTRGQQVTLRCSPKSGHDTVSWYQQALGQGPQFIFQYYEEEERQRGNFPDRFSGHQFPNYSSELNVNALLLGDSALYLCASSPGTVGYIQYFGAGTRLSVL.

The chain employs TRBV13 and TRBJ1-5; D remains unclear. Germline V gene data show CDR1 as PRHDT and CDR2 as FYEKMQ (reference sequence). Deletions cut 0 bases from V and 3 bases from J, with 12 bases between. CDR3 length equals 16 residues. The CDR3 spells CASSLGGFDDNQPQHF. The CDR3 DNA reads as TGTGCCAGCAGCTTAGGAGGTTTTGATGACAATCAGCCCCAGCATTTT.

In the case of this clone: The identical CDR3 is also encoded by other nucleotide sequences in the sample. The chain has TRBV27 and TRBJ1-1; D unresolved. The CDR3 sequence is 14 residues long. CDR1 is MNHEY, CDR2 SMNVEV, per germline (reference sequence). V dropped 3 bases and J dropped 3 bases, with 11 bases sitting between them. This CDR3 is CASSFGLGYTEAFF. CDR3 coding DNA: TGTGCCAGCAGTTTTGGGTTAGGGTACACTGAAGCTTTCTTT.

This chain joins TRBV5-1 and TRBJ2-5, with 14 bases identical to TRBD2. The CDR3 has 19 residues. The V gene end was trimmed by 0 bases and the J gene end by 6 bases; junction bases not matched to a gene: 13. Germline CDR1 and CDR2: SGHRS and YFSETQ. This CDR3 is CASSLVGLAGARLRQTQYF. CDR3 DNA: TGCGCCAGCAGCTTGGTGGGACTAGCGGGAGCCCGTTTGAGACAGACCCAGTACTTC.

In this sample, this clone turned up once. The chain links TRBV14 to TRBJ2-7, with 10 positions matching TRBD2. The V gene end was trimmed by 4 bases and the J gene end by 1 base; junction bases not matched to a gene: 4. The CDR3 sequence is 15 residues long. In germline, CDR1 is SGHDN, CDR2 FVKESK. CDR3 nucleotide sequence: TGTGCCAGCAGCCCGGGACTAGCGTGGTCCTACGAGCAGTACTTC. Protein product: CASSPGLAWSYEQYF.

This chain connects TRBV4-1 to TRBJ2-2, with D perhaps matching TRBD1 (5 bases). The CDR3 runs to 16 residues. Trimming left V 0 bases short and J 1 base short, with 9 bases between. The V gene's germline CDR1 is MGHRA and CDR2 YSYEKL. The CDR3 here is CASSQEPRVNTGELFF. Written as DNA, the CDR3 is TGCGCCAGCAGCCAAGAACCCAGGGTGAACACCGGGGAGCTGTTTTTT.

The chain uses TRBV7-9 and TRBJ1-5; maybe TRBD1 (5 bases). From germline, CDR1 is SEHNR and CDR2 FQNEAQ (reference sequence). With 1 base removed from V and 0 bases from J, the gap between germline ends came to 10 bases. The CDR3 consists of 16 residues. The CDR3 loop reads CASSLEPTVSNQPQHF. The DNA for the CDR3 is TGTGCCAGCAGCTTAGAGCCGACAGTTAGCAATCAGCCCCAGCATTTT.

The chain recombines TRBV7-9 with TRBJ2-7; 8 bases are shared with TRBD2. V shed 5 bases, J shed 2 bases, and the junction held 8 bases outside the gene matches. Germline loops: CDR1 SEHNR, CDR2 FQNEAQ (reference sequence). There are 15 residues in the CDR3. The CDR3 DNA is TGTGCCAGCAGCCCAGCAGCGGGAGTTGCCTACGAGCAGTACTTC. Translating it yields CASSPAAGVAYEQYF.

This clone has only one observation. The CDR3 coding sequence is TGTGCCAGTAGGCTGACAGGGGCCCCCTCCTACAATGAGCAGTTCTTC. Translated, it gives CASRLTGAPSYNEQFF. The gene calls are TRBV19 and TRBJ2-1, with 8 bases lining up with TRBD1. This CDR3 has 16 amino acids. The V gene end was trimmed by 6 bases and the J gene end by 0 bases; junction bases not matched to a gene: 7. The germline gives CDR1 LNHDA, CDR2 SQIVND (reference sequence).